This T cell receptor (beta chain) was retrieved from a study of a mutant IDH1 vaccine in newly diagnosed glioma (dated by TCRdb to the early 2020s). In the study overall: Patients were given eight vaccinations, in weeks 1, 3, 5, 7, 11, 15, 19 and 23, which matched visits V03 through V10. Prior to enrollment, standard therapy consisting of radiotherapy alone, temozolomide alone, or radiochemotherapy with temozolomide had been administered to patients, with the combination being received by most patients. For exploratory analyses, longitudinal TCRB deep sequencing was carried out in around 26 treated patients wherever samples were available. Of the approximately 35 treated patients, around 62% were male and approximately 40% were female, and the mean age was about 40 years. Vaccination started 4-6 weeks after radiotherapy alone, or was given together with temozolomide cycles in the groups whose treatment included chemotherapy. Peripheral blood was collected at six visits: V03 (baseline), V05, V07, V10, V12 and V13.

This specimen's time point label, interpreted: week 5, during vaccination. Each vaccine dose, consisting of 300 ug of a 20-mer mutant IDH1 peptide in Montanide, was administered subcutaneously with topical imiquimod. The donors had newly diagnosed IDH1-mutant astrocytomas of WHO grade 3 or 4 that showed loss of nuclear ATRX. The samples were drawn from NOA16, a multicentre, single-arm, open-label phase I trial in Germany that tested a mutant IDH1 peptide vaccine in humans for the first time. Genomic DNA for TCRB sequencing was extracted from EDTA blood using the DNeasy Blood and Tissue Kit. Cut back by 6 bases and 5 bases, the V and J ends lie 10 bases apart. Including the terminal cysteine and phenylalanine, the CDR3 comprises 13 residues. Just CDR3 DNA is preserved here, 39 bases in frame from base 1. From the germline V gene, CDR1 is SGHVS and CDR2 is FNYEAQ. Study-wide findings and limitations: PBMC samples for TCRB deep sequencing were selected based on availability. Vaccine-induced immune responses across multiple MHC alleles were detected in 85% to 95% of patients. Pseudoprogression appeared unrelated to alterations in the top peripheral T cell clonotypes detected by TCRB sequencing. The authors stated that sample limitations prevented analyses of patient blood samples from being reproduced.

Library creation used the immunoSEQ multiplex PCR assay. The hsTCRB Kit was used according to the manufacturer's protocol to amplify rearranged TCR beta chain sequences. TCRB libraries were sequenced on an Illumina MiSeq. The authors processed their data as follows. The proprietary platform of the kit vendor was used for demultiplexing, trimming and gene mapping. The table was pulled from immuneACCESS by TCRdb, which kept in-frame rearrangements only. Such tables lose some clones; where checked, under half of the loss comes from unresolved V genes, and the rest has no known cause. The V and J calls and clone size were taken over from that table, and D and trimming were inferred from the DNA. The sample table contains almost 30,000 clones; only one count was recorded for approximately 90% of them. The ten largest account for around 3% of the sample. This clone has just one count. Its antigen remains unidentified. Base qualities are missing; no much larger clone stands one base away.

The material was peripheral blood mononuclear cells (PBMCs), obtained from a glioma patient whose treatment included an IDH1 peptide vaccine. This sequence was found in a woman between 40 and 50 years old with glioma. Some clones in this sample may be carry-over from other donors' samples. This receptor chain uses TRBV7-6 and TRBJ2-2; there is no confident call for the D gene. The CDR3: CASRASGTGELFF. The bases read TGTGCCAGCAGGGCCAGTGGTACCGGGGAGCTGTTTTTT.